The 30 T cell receptor beta chains below all came from one sample that was sequenced in a study of regulatory dendritic cells for organ transplantation. Sequenced by immunoSEQ multiplex PCR; TCRdb stores in-frame clones only, minus some. Among about 30,000 clones listed, around nine tenths were seen once. The sequenced material came from naive CD4+ T cells from blood. Subset specified: CD45RA+ naive T cells. The receptors were sampled from a human donor in good health.

The rearrangement joins TRBV7-6 to TRBJ1-4; tentative D call: TRBD1 (5 bases). V was shortened by 5 bases and J by 8 bases, with 15 bases between the two germline ends. The CDR3 runs to 14 residues. Looked up from germline, CDR1 is SGHVS and CDR2 is FNYEAQ. CDR3 loop: CASSQGPRMEKLFF. The CDR3 DNA is TGTGCCAGCAGCCAGGGACCTAGAATGGAAAAACTGTTTTTT.

The V gene is TRBV7-2, the J gene TRBJ2-1, with D perhaps matching TRBD2 (7 bases). Germline CDR1 SGHTA, CDR2 FQGNSA. The V end was cut by 4 bases, the J end by 4 bases, with 17 bases between. The length of the CDR3 is 16 residues. CDR3 protein: CASSWGRGFQYNEQFF. CDR3 DNA: TGTGCCAGCAGCTGGGGGCGGGGGTTCCAATACAATGAGCAGTTCTTC.

This rearrangement joins TRBV30 to TRBJ1-3; D not certain. The CDR3 has 12 residues. The V end was cut by 5 bases, the J end by 0 bases, with 5 bases between. Germline CDR1 GTSNPN, CDR2 SVGIG (reference sequence). The CDR3 protein is CAWDRSGNTIYF. CDR3 bases: TGTGCCTGGGACCGCTCTGGAAACACCATATATTTT.

The chain has TRBV5-8 and TRBJ1-2; TRBD1 might be the D (6 bases). The length of the CDR3 is 14 residues. CDR1 and CDR2 (germline): SGHTS, YDEGEE. V lost 3 bases to trimming and J lost 5 bases, with 14 bases between them. The CDR3: CASSWRGIGYGYTF. The CDR3, as DNA: TGTGCCAGCAGCTGGAGGGGGATTGGGTATGGCTACACCTTC. The whole variable domain, filled in from reference TRBV5-8 and TRBJ1-2, reads EAGVTQSPTHLIKTRGQQATLRCSPISGHTSVYWYQQALGLGLQFLLWYDEGEERNRGNFPPRFSGRQFPNYSSELNVNALELEDSALYLCASSWRGIGYGYTFGSGTRLTVV.

A single count supports this clone. This rearrangement joins TRBV29-1 to TRBJ1-1; no definite D call. Germline V gene lookup returns CDR1 SQVTM and CDR2 ANQGSEA. Trimming pared 4 bases from V and 7 bases from J, leaving 10 bases between. The CDR3 is 11 residues long. The CDR3 DNA reads TGCAGCGTTGGGGGTGTCATTGAAGCTTTCTTT. This gives the protein CSVGGVIEAFF.

This chain links TRBV18 with TRBJ2-1; tentatively, D is TRBD1 (5 bases). V lost 5 bases to trimming and J lost 6 bases, with 29 bases between them. CDR3 length: 19 amino acids. CDR1 and CDR2 from the germline V gene are KGHSH and LQKENI. Written as DNA, the CDR3 is TGTGCCAGCTCATTCTACGCCCGTGACGTGGGGCCACATGCCAATGAGCAGTTCTTC. It encodes CASSFYARDVGPHANEQFF.

This chain uses TRBV9 with TRBJ2-7, with unresolved D. V was clipped by 2 bases and J by 0 bases, with 9 bases between them. The germline V gene has CDR1 SGDLS and CDR2 YYNGEE. This CDR3 comprises 14 residues. The CDR3: CASSVHSHSYEQYF. CDR3 nucleotide sequence: TGTGCCAGCAGCGTCCACAGCCACTCCTACGAGCAGTACTTC.

The chain carries TRBV6-6 and TRBJ2-1, with D hard to call. This CDR3 is 16 amino acids long. Trimming took 8 bases from V and 7 from J, leaving 24 bases between them. Germline V gene sequence: CDR1 MNHNY, CDR2 SVGAGI (reference sequence). The CDR3 region is CASQMGSDPWMNEQFF. The CDR3 DNA sequence: TGTGCCAGCCAGATGGGGTCGGATCCATGGATGAATGAGCAGTTCTTC.

This clone was picked up one time. The gene calls are TRBV6-5 and TRBJ2-3, with 7 bases identical to TRBD2. Germline V gene data show CDR1 as MNHEY and CDR2 as SVGAGI. Trimming at V came to 6 bases and at J to 3 bases, leaving 6 bases not matched to a gene. The CDR3 is 14 residues long. The CDR3 nucleotides read TGTGCCAGCAGGGGGAGGGGAAAAACAGATACGCAGTATTTT. This translates into CASRGRGKTDTQYF.

V is TRBV29-1 and J is TRBJ2-1; TRBD1 matches 7 bases. The CDR3 contains 15 residues. Trimming at V came to 4 bases and at J to 7 bases, leaving 13 bases not matched to a gene. Germline V gene data show CDR1 as SQVTM and CDR2 as ANQGSEA. The CDR3 sequence is CSVVGRQGIMNEQFF. The CDR3 DNA reads as TGCAGCGTTGTAGGGCGACAGGGTATAATGAATGAGCAGTTCTTC.

In this sample, this clone turned up a few times. CDR3 in DNA: TGTGCCAGCAGTGAATGGGGGGCCTTGAACACTGAAGCTTTCTTT. Its translation is CASSEWGALNTEAFF. The rearrangement links TRBV25-1 to TRBJ1-1, with D tentatively TRBD1 (6 bases). Trimming pared 1 base from V and 0 bases from J, leaving 9 bases between. From germline, CDR1 is MGHDK and CDR2 SYGVNS. CDR3 length equals 15 residues.

The sample holds one count of this clone. This chain connects TRBV18 to TRBJ1-4; D ambiguous. V gave up 2 bases and J gave up 0 bases, with 7 bases separating them. The CDR3 spans 15 residues. Germline loops: CDR1 KGHSH, CDR2 LQKENI. The CDR3: CASSPGSATNEKLFF. The CDR3 DNA sequence: TGTGCCAGCTCACCAGGGAGCGCAACTAATGAAAAACTGTTTTTT.

This clone was counted between two and nine times. The chain carries TRBV28 and TRBJ1-2; D unclear. V was trimmed by 8 bases and J by 3 bases, leaving 13 bases between them. The CDR3 runs to 13 residues. The germline gives CDR1 MDHEN, CDR2 SYDVKM. The CDR3 here is CASSRMIDYGYTF. The CDR3 nucleotides read TGTGCCAGCTCCCGGATGATAGACTATGGCTACACCTTC.

The chain combines TRBV30 with TRBJ2-7, with 7 nucleotides matching TRBD1. Trimming removed 4 bases from V and 4 bases from J; junction bases left unmatched: 4. The CDR3 runs 12 residues. CDR1 is GTSNPN, CDR2 SVGIG, per germline (reference sequence). In DNA form, the CDR3 reads TGTGCCTGGACCCGGGACAGTTACGAGCAGTACTTC. Protein sequence: CAWTRDSYEQYF.

The chain is built from TRBV5-1 and TRBJ1-4; 9 bases align to TRBD1. This CDR3 spans 15 amino acids. Germline V gene lookup returns CDR1 SGHRS and CDR2 YFSETQ. The V segment lost 0 bases and the J segment 4 bases; nucleotides outside the gene matches: 1. The CDR3 is CASSLVGQGNEKLFF. The DNA for the CDR3 is TGCGCCAGCAGCTTGGTGGGACAGGGTAATGAAAAACTGTTTTTT.

This chain uses TRBV2 with TRBJ2-7; possibly TRBD1 for D (6 bases). This CDR3 is 13 amino acids long. With 6 bases removed from V and 11 bases from J, the gap between germline ends came to 20 bases. The germline gives CDR1 SNHLY, CDR2 FYNNEI. The CDR3 region has the DNA TGTGCCAGCAGAGTGAATCCCAGGGGTTCTGAGTACTTC. Its protein is CASRVNPRGSEYF.

The chain carries TRBV19 and TRBJ2-5; 7 bases agree with TRBD1. With V trimmed by 7 bases and J by 2 bases, 13 bases remained unmatched. CDR1 LNHDA and CDR2 SQIVND come from the germline V gene (reference sequence). The CDR3 has 16 residues. The DNA of the CDR3 is TGTGCCAGTACGGGTGTCGGGACAGCGCGACAAGAGACCCAGTACTTC. Residues: CASTGVGTARQETQYF.

This chain links TRBV19 with TRBJ1-1; D is perhaps TRBD1 (6 bases). Germline V gene sequence: CDR1 LNHDA, CDR2 SQIVND (reference sequence). This CDR3 is 14 amino acids long. Trimming cost V 5 bases and J 0 bases, with 10 bases left between them. CDR3 DNA sequence: TGTGCCAGTAGTTCACACAGGGTGAACACTGAAGCTTTCTTT. This sequence encodes CASSSHRVNTEAFF.

This clone was picked up one time. The chain recombines TRBV18 with TRBJ2-2, with 7 positions matching TRBD1. The J segment lost 4 bases and the V segment lost 4 bases, leaving 3 bases of the junction unmatched. CDR1 and CDR2 from the germline V gene are KGHSH and LQKENI. The CDR3 extends over 14 amino acids. The CDR3 sequence: CASSRDSVTGELFF. CDR3 coding DNA: TGTGCCAGCTCACGGGACAGCGTCACCGGGGAGCTGTTTTTT. The full variable domain, with the rest looked up from reference TRBV18 and TRBJ2-2, is NAGVMQNPRHLVRRRGQEARLRCSPMKGHSHVYWYRQLPEEGLKFMVYLQKENIIDESGMPKERFSAEFPKEGPSILRIQQVVRGDSAAYFCASSRDSVTGELFFGEGSRLTVL.

The chain employs TRBV5-1 and TRBJ2-5; 10 nucleotides align to TRBD2. J gave up 7 bases and V 0 bases, and 12 bases lay outside the gene matches. The CDR3 contains 17 residues. Germline CDR1 SGHRS, CDR2 YFSETQ. In nucleotides, the CDR3 is TGCGCCAGCAGCTTGGACGAGCTAGCGGGAGACGCGGTGACCCAGTACTTC. Its protein is CASSLDELAGDAVTQYF.

The rearrangement links TRBV7-9 to TRBJ1-2; D call uncertain. The V gene's germline CDR1 is SEHNR and CDR2 FQNEAQ (reference sequence). The CDR3 sequence is 12 residues long. The ends were cut back, 3 bases at V and 5 bases at J, with 7 bases in the middle. The chain's CDR3 is CASSFEYYGYTF. DNA for the CDR3: TGTGCCAGCAGCTTCGAGTATTATGGCTACACCTTC.

J is TRBJ1-1 and V is TRBV5-4, with D maybe TRBD1 (5 bases). V lost 2 bases to trimming and J lost 6 bases, with 17 bases between them. The germline V gene encodes CDR1 SGHNT and CDR2 YYREEE (reference sequence). This CDR3 contains 15 residues. The CDR3 protein is CASSLGTELRAEAFF. The CDR3, as DNA: TGTGCCAGCAGCTTAGGGACTGAGCTGAGGGCTGAAGCTTTCTTT.

For this clone: A junction boundary mismatches the germline segment, possibly from a read error. The chain recombines TRBV28 with TRBJ1-3; no clear D gene. The CDR3 spans 15 residues. Germline V gives CDR1 MDHEN, CDR2 SYDVKM. CDR3 sequence (DNA): TGTGCCAGCCGAAATTGGGCGAACTCTGGAAACATCATATATTTT. It specifies CASRNWANSGNIIYF.

The gene calls are TRBV9 and TRBJ2-1; D gene uncertain. Germline V CDR1 and CDR2: SGDLS, YYNGEE. V dropped 0 bases and J dropped 0 bases, with 7 bases sitting between them. This CDR3 has 15 amino acids. This CDR3 reads CASSVAQFSYNEQFF. CDR3 sequence (DNA): TGTGCCAGCAGCGTAGCTCAGTTCTCCTACAATGAGCAGTTCTTC.

The genes are TRBV2 and TRBJ1-2, with a possible D match to TRBD1 (6 bases). Germline V gives CDR1 SNHLY, CDR2 FYNNEI. The V gene lost 6 bases and the J gene lost 2 bases, with 13 bases spanning the gap. This CDR3 is 14 amino acids long. The CDR3 reads CASSRIGQNYGYTF. The CDR3 coding sequence is TGTGCCAGCAGCCGAATTGGACAGAACTATGGCTACACCTTC.

The chain combines TRBV7-2 with TRBJ2-5, with 9 positions matching TRBD2. This CDR3 region has 17 residues. Germline CDR1 is SGHTA and CDR2 is FQGNSA. V gave up 5 bases and J gave up 2 bases; unmatched junction bases: 12. The CDR3 sequence: CASSDPTLAGNQETQYF. In DNA form, the CDR3 reads TGTGCCAGCAGCGACCCTACCCTAGCGGGAAATCAAGAGACCCAGTACTTC.

This clone was found once. The rearrangement links TRBV10-3 to TRBJ1-2; TRBD1 is a possible D gene (5 bases). Trimming removed 5 bases from V and 8 bases from J, with 12 bases in between. Germline loops: CDR1 ENHRY, CDR2 SYGVKD. This CDR3 has 12 amino acids. The CDR3 coding sequence is TGTGCCATCAGTCAGAGCAGGGAAGGCTACACCTTC. It translates to CAISQSREGYTF.

This clone turned up a few times. The gene calls are TRBV6-5 and TRBJ1-1, with TRBD1 as a possible D gene (6 bases). Germline V gives CDR1 MNHEY, CDR2 SVGAGI. V shed 2 bases and J shed 3 bases, with 7 bases lying between them. The CDR3 loop spans 13 amino acids. The CDR3 region is CASSYRTDTEAFF. The CDR3, as DNA: TGTGCCAGCAGTTACAGGACAGACACTGAAGCTTTCTTT.

The V call is TRBV6-5, the J call TRBJ2-7, with D possibly TRBD1 on 5 matching bases. This CDR3 region has 13 residues. Trimming stripped 8 bases from V and 0 bases from J, with 11 bases between. Germline lookup yields CDR1 MNHEY and CDR2 SVGAGI. The CDR3 sequence is CASGRQSSYEQYF. The CDR3 DNA is TGTGCCAGCGGACGACAGTCCTCCTACGAGCAGTACTTC.

The rearrangement joins TRBV5-4 to TRBJ2-1; TRBD2 matches 12 bases. The V and J ends lost 4 bases and 4 bases, in that order; junction bases with no gene match: 6. Germline CDR1 and CDR2: SGHNT and YYREEE (reference sequence). The CDR3 has 16 residues. Here the CDR3 reads CASSLKLAGGYNEQFF. The DNA of the CDR3 is TGTGCCAGCAGCCTAAAACTAGCGGGAGGATACAATGAGCAGTTCTTC. The full variable domain, in which reference TRBV5-4 and TRBJ2-1 provide the parts outside the CDR3, is ETGVTQSPTHLIKTRGQQVTLRCSSQSGHNTVSWYQQALGQGPQFIFQYYREEENGRGNFPPRFSGLQFPNYSSELNVNALELDDSALYLCASSLKLAGGYNEQFFGPGTRLTVL.